This entry lists 10 T cell receptor beta chains sequenced from one sample in a study of beta chain features in type 1 diabetes. Of the isolated RNA, all was reverse transcribed, and so the sequenced material was expressed TCRB transcripts. Sequenced by immunoSEQ multiplex PCR; TCRdb stores in-frame clones only, minus some. Here the sample spans 450,000 to 600,000 clones, around 30% being singletons. The sequencing input was naive CD4+ T cells from blood. Receptor source: a man younger than 30 in good health.

V is TRBV4-2 and J is TRBJ2-4, with D unresolved. The CDR3 length is 15 residues. CDR1 LGHNA and CDR2 YNFKEQ come from the germline V gene. V shed 0 bases and J shed 9 bases, with 15 bases lying between them. The CDR3 is CASSQEPGQAVIQYF. In nucleotides, the CDR3 is TGTGCCAGCAGCCAAGAACCCGGTCAGGCTGTCATTCAGTACTTC.

This clone was detected only a few times. This sequence joins TRBV28 and TRBJ1-4, with D possibly TRBD1 on 5 matching bases. V lost 8 bases to trimming and J lost 8 bases, with 21 bases between them. This CDR3 region has 15 residues. The germline gives CDR1 MDHEN, CDR2 SYDVKM. CDR3 DNA sequence: TGTGCCAGCGGGCTTCGCGGGGACGAAGGCGAAAAACTGTTTTTT. It is translated as CASGLRGDEGEKLFF.

This clone was detected a few times. The chain combines TRBV27 with TRBJ2-1; D gene unclear. CDR1 MNHEY and CDR2 SMNVEV come from the germline V gene (reference sequence). The CDR3 consists of 15 residues. Between the trimmed V and J ends, which lost 5 bases and 6 bases, there was a span of 17 bases. The CDR3: CASSPRKVDSNEQFF. In DNA form, the CDR3 reads TGTGCCAGCAGTCCCCGGAAAGTCGATTCCAATGAGCAGTTCTTC.

The V call is TRBV11-1, the J call TRBJ2-1; D remains unclear. Trimming left V 4 bases short and J 9 bases short, with 13 bases between. The CDR3 spans 13 residues. CDR1 and CDR2 from the germline V gene are SGHAT and FQDESV (reference sequence). The CDR3 spells CASSSDPPGEQFF. CDR3 DNA sequence: TGTGCCAGCAGCTCGGACCCTCCGGGTGAGCAGTTCTTC.

A few counts support this clone. The chain uses TRBV7-2 and TRBJ1-2, with no clear D. Trimming stripped 5 bases from V and 4 bases from J, with 14 bases between. CDR3 size: 14 residues. Per germline, CDR1 SGHTA and CDR2 FQGNSA. This CDR3 is CASSPPEQSYGYTF. The DNA for the CDR3 is TGTGCCAGCAGCCCCCCGGAACAGTCCTATGGCTACACCTTC.

This clone appeared a few times. The V gene is TRBV15, the J gene TRBJ1-2; D is ambiguous. Germline values: CDR1 LNHNV, CDR2 YYDKDF (reference sequence). V dropped 2 bases and J dropped 6 bases, with 10 bases sitting between them. The CDR3 runs to 13 residues. Written as DNA, the CDR3 is TGTGCCACCAGCAGAATCTCTAGGGATGGCTACACCTTC. This translates into CATSRISRDGYTF. Variable domain in full (rest from reference TRBV15 and TRBJ1-2): DAMVIQNPRYQVTQFGKPVTLSCSQTLNHNVMYWYQQKSSQAPKLLFHYYDKDFNNEADTPDNFQSRRPNTSFCFLDIRSPGLGDTAMYLCATSRISRDGYTFGSGTRLTVV.

This clone came up a few times. J is TRBJ2-1 and V is TRBV10-2, with TRBD2 matching over 13 bases. The junction had 0 bases not matched to a gene; V was cut back by 6 bases and J by 1 base. The CDR3 consists of 15 residues. Per germline, CDR1 WSHSY and CDR2 SAAADI. The CDR3, as DNA: TGCGCCAGCAGGGGACTAGCGGGATCCTACAATGAGCAGTTCTTC. This gives the protein CASRGLAGSYNEQFF.

The chain combines TRBV5-1 with TRBJ2-7; TRBD1 matches at 9 bases. Germline trimming cut 4 bases from V and 6 bases from J; bases unmatched to any gene: 2. In germline, CDR1 is SGHRS, CDR2 YFSETQ. The CDR3 is made up of 12 amino acids. CDR3 sequence reads: CASSVDRGEQYF. The DNA of the CDR3 is TGCGCCAGCAGCGTGGACAGGGGCGAGCAGTACTTC.

This clone was counted a few times. The gene calls are TRBV11-2 and TRBJ2-5; 9 bases fit TRBD2. Trimming cost V 4 bases and J 2 bases; bases outside gene matches: 14. CDR1 is SGHAT, CDR2 FQNNGV, per germline. The CDR3 extends over 18 amino acids. The CDR3 DNA is TGTGCCAGCAGCTCCCCTCGGGGTAGCGGGAGCAGGCAAGAGACCCAGTACTTC. This gives the protein CASSSPRGSGSRQETQYF. The full variable domain, completed using reference TRBV11-2 and TRBJ2-5, is EAGVAQSPRYKIIEKRQSVAFWCNPISGHATLYWYQQILGQGPKLLIQFQNNGVVDDSQLPKDRFSAERLKGVDSTLKIQPAKLEDSAVYLCASSSPRGSGSRQETQYFGPGTRLLVL.

The chain uses TRBV7-9 and TRBJ2-7, with 7 bases aligning to TRBD1. The length of the CDR3 is 16 residues. Germline V lookup: CDR1 SEHNR, CDR2 FQNEAQ (reference sequence). After removal of 5 bases from V and 5 bases from J, the junction contained 15 bases not matched to a gene. The CDR3 bases are TGTGCCAGCAGCGTAACGACAGGGCATTGGGGTGACGAGCAGTACTTC. This gives the protein CASSVTTGHWGDEQYF.